The 9 T cell receptor beta chains below come from one sample, sequenced in a study of shared clonotypes between healthy human individuals. Data came from immunoSEQ multiplex PCR; TCRdb stores just in-frame clones and leaves some out. There are roughly 650,000 clones in the sample; approximately 97% occur only once, and 0.057% lies in the top ten. The sample consisted of naive CD4+ T cells sorted from blood. Subset defined: CD45RA+ positively selected. Source of these receptors: a woman in her thirties in good health.

This chain uses TRBV2 with TRBJ1-2; TRBD1 matches at 8 bases. The ends lost 6 bases at V and 4 bases at J; junction bases unmatched: 13. The CDR3 consists of 16 residues. Germline V gives CDR1 SNHLY, CDR2 FYNNEI. CDR3 region: CASRPTWTGSGYGYTF. In DNA, the CDR3 is TGTGCCAGCAGACCGACGTGGACAGGGAGCGGCTATGGCTACACCTTC.

This chain joins TRBV4-2 and TRBJ2-7; D call uncertain. This CDR3 is 12 amino acids long. Germline V gene data show CDR1 as LGHNA and CDR2 as YNFKEQ. Trimming shortened V by 0 bases and J by 3 bases, and 3 bases separated the two germline ends. CDR3 sequence: CASSQEGYEQYF. Written as DNA, the CDR3 is TGTGCCAGCAGCCAAGAGGGCTACGAGCAGTACTTC.

This chain joins TRBV7-2 and TRBJ2-7; D unresolved. V was pared by 3 bases and J by 5 bases, with 14 bases between. The V gene's germline CDR1 is SGHTA and CDR2 FQGNSA. CDR3 length equals 14 residues. Here the CDR3 reads CASSFQTGRHEQYF. CDR3 DNA sequence: TGTGCCAGCAGCTTTCAGACGGGCCGCCACGAGCAGTACTTC.

The V call is TRBV6-1, the J call TRBJ2-7, with D unclear. With 10 bases removed from V and 4 bases from J, the gap between germline ends came to 17 bases. Germline V lookup: CDR1 MNHNS, CDR2 SASEGT. This CDR3 is 13 amino acids long. The CDR3: CAITTGPNYEQYF. The CDR3 region has the DNA TGTGCCATCACCACCGGGCCAAATTACGAGCAGTACTTC.

The gene calls are TRBV5-4 and TRBJ2-7; 11 nucleotides match TRBD2. V lost 0 bases and J lost 3; bases outside the gene matches: 2. There are 15 residues in the CDR3. Germline-derived CDR1 and CDR2 are SGHNT and YYREEE (reference sequence). The DNA for the CDR3 is TGTGCCAGCAGCTTGGTGGGGACTAGCGGCTACGAGCAGTACTTC. It translates to CASSLVGTSGYEQYF.

The V gene is TRBV10-2, the J gene TRBJ1-2; TRBD1 aligns across 10 bases. Germline assignment: CDR1 WSHSY and CDR2 SAAADI. There are 13 residues in the CDR3. Losses at the gene ends were 8 bases for V and 8 bases for J; bases not matched to a gene: 8. The chain's CDR3 is CASRQGAPGGYTF. The CDR3 DNA reads as TGCGCCAGCCGACAGGGGGCTCCTGGGGGCTACACCTTC.

V and J are TRBV7-2 and TRBJ2-7; D gene ambiguous. The germline V and J ends were trimmed by 3 bases and 0 bases, with 9 bases remaining between them. This CDR3 comprises 14 residues. Looked up from germline, CDR1 is SGHTA and CDR2 is FQGNSA. This CDR3 is CASSLARSSYEQYF. CDR3 bases: TGTGCCAGCAGCTTGGCGAGGAGCTCCTACGAGCAGTACTTC.

The gene calls are TRBV10-3 and TRBJ2-7; 9 bases match TRBD1. V was clipped by 4 bases and J by 3 bases; unmatched bases: 4. This CDR3 comprises 14 residues. Germline V lookup: CDR1 ENHRY, CDR2 SYGVKD. In DNA, the CDR3 is TGTGCCATCAGTGGGGGACAGGGCAACTACGAGCAGTACTTC. Translating gives CAISGGQGNYEQYF.

The chain links TRBV19 to TRBJ1-1; D unresolved. Germline V gene lookup returns CDR1 LNHDA and CDR2 SQIVND (reference sequence). The CDR3 is 16 residues long. Deletions cut 1 base from V and 4 bases from J, with 16 bases between. This chain's CDR3 is CASSIAQTLVGTEAFF. The CDR3 region has the DNA TGTGCCAGTAGTATAGCTCAGACACTCGTCGGCACTGAAGCTTTCTTT. The variable domain in full, with the rest retrieved from reference TRBV19 and TRBJ1-1, is DGGITQSPKYLFRKEGQNVTLSCEQNLNHDAMYWYRQDPGQGLRLIYYSQIVNDFQKGDIAEGYSVSREKKESFPLTVTSAQKNPTAFYLCASSIAQTLVGTEAFFGQGTRLTVV.